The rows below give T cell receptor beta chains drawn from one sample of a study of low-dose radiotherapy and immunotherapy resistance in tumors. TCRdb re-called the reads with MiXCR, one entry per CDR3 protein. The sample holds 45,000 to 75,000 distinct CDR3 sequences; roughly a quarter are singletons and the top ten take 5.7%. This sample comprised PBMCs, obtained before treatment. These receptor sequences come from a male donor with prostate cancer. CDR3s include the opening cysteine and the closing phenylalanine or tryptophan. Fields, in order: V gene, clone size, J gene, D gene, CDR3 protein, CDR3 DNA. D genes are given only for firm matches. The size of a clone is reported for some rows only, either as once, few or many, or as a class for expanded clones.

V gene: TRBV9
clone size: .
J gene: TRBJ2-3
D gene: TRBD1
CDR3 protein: CASSVGTGLTDTQYF
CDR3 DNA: TGTGCCAGCAGCGTGGGGACAGGGCTCACAGATACGCAGTATTTT

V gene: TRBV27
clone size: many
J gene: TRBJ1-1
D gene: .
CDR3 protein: CASSNRVSEAFF
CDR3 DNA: TGTGCCAGCAGTAACAGGGTTTCTGAAGCTTTCTTT

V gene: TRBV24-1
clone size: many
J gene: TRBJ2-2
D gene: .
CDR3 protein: CATEGQGKNTGELFF
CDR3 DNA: TGTGCCACGGAAGGGCAGGGAAAAAACACCGGGGAGCTGTTTTTT

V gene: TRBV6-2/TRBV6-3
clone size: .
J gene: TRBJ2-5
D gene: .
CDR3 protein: CASCYSEFQETQYF
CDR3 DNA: TGTGCCAGCTGTTACTCAGAATTCCAAGAGACCCAGTACTTC

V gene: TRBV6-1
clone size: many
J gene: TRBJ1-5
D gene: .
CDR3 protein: CASYPGSLSNQPQHF
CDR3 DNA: TGTGCCAGTTATCCGGGATCACTTAGCAATCAGCCCCAGCATTTT

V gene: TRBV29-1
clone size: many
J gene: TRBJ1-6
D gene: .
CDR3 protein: CSAPSPRSYNSPLHF
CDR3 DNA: TGCAGCGCTCCATCCCCCCGATCGTATAATTCACCCCTCCACTTT

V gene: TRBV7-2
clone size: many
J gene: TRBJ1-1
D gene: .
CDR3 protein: CASSLGPGEAFF
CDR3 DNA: TGTGCCAGCAGCTTGGGACCAGGGGAAGCTTTCTTT

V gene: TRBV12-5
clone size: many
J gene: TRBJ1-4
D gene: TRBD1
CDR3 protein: CASGNPGQGKEKLFF
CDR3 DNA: TGTGCTAGTGGCAACCCGGGACAGGGGAAGGAAAAACTGTTTTTT

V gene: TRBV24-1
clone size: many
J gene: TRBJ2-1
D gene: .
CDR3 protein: CATSDSTVVPYNEQFF
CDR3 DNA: TGTGCCACCAGTGATTCGACAGTTGTCCCCTACAATGAGCAGTTCTTC

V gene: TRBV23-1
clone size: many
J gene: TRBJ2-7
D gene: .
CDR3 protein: CASLNPQGSSYEQYF
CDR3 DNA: TGCGCCAGCCTCAACCCGCAGGGGAGCTCCTACGAGCAGTACTTC

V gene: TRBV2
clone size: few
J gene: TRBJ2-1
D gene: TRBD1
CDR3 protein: CASSSGTGGRDEQFF
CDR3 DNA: TGTGCCAGCAGCTCGGGGACAGGGGGTCGAGATGAGCAGTTCTTC

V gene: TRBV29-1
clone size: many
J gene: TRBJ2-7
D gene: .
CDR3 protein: CSARPAGVTYEQYF
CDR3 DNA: TGCAGCGCCCGCCCCGCCGGGGTCACCTACGAGCAGTACTTC

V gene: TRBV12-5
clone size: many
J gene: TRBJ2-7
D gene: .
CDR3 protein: CASGLVRRGSYEQYF
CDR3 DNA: TGTGCTAGTGGTTTGGTGAGGAGGGGGTCCTACGAGCAGTACTTC

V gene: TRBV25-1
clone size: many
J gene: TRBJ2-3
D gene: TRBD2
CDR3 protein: CASSETSGRADTQYF
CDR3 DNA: TGTGCCAGCAGTGAGACAAGCGGGAGAGCGGATACGCAGTATTTT

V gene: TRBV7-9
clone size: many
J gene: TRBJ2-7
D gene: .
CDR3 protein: CASSLATAREQYF
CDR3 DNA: TGTGCCAGCAGCTTAGCGACCGCCCGTGAGCAGTACTTC

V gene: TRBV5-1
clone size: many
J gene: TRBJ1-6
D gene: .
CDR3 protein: CASSSRRDGSPLHF
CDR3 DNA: TGTGCCAGCAGCTCCCGGAGAGACGGATCACCCCTCCACTTT

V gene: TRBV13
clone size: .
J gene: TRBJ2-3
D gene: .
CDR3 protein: CASSLGEVLVTDTQYF
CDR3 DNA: TGTGCCAGCAGCTTGGGAGAAGTATTAGTCACAGATACGCAGTATTTT

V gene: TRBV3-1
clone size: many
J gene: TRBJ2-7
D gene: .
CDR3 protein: CASRLEGSSYEQYF
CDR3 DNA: TGTGCCAGCAGACTAGAGGGGAGCTCCTACGAGCAGTACTTC

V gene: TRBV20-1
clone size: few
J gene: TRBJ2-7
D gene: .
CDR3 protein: CSATKGPYEQYF
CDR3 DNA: TGCAGTGCTACTAAGGGGCCCTACGAGCAGTACTTC

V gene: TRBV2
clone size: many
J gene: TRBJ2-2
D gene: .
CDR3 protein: CASRGETRNTGELFF
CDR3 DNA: TGTGCCAGCAGGGGGGAGACAAGGAACACCGGGGAGCTGTTTTTT

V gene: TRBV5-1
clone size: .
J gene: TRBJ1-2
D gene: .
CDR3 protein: CASSDPGKFDTF
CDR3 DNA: TGCGCCAGCAGCGACCCAGGGAAGTTCGACACCTTC

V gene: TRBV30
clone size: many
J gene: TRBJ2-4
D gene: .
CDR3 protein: CAWGSGTKNIQYF
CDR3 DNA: TGTGCCTGGGGTAGTGGAACCAAAAACATTCAGTACTTC